This passage covers 21 T cell receptor beta chains from one sample sequenced in a study of OX40 agonist ivuxolimab in advanced cancers. Only in-frame clones appear in the TCRdb table, and some are missing; sequencing was by immunoSEQ multiplex PCR. This sample has about 82,000 clones, with around 83% found just once. The sequenced sample was CD4+ or CD8+ T cells sorted from blood, obtained in a trial of the OX40 agonist ivuxolimab. All receptors derive from an adult with an advanced solid tumor such as melanoma, head and neck, liver or kidney cancer.

The genes are TRBV7-9 and TRBJ1-2; D is uncertain. Germline values: CDR1 SEHNR, CDR2 FQNEAQ (reference sequence). The CDR3 runs 14 residues. Trimming removed 1 base from V and 3 bases from J, with 9 bases in between. The CDR3 is CASSLGGVDYGYTF. The CDR3 DNA sequence: TGTGCCAGCAGCTTAGGTGGGGTAGACTATGGCTACACCTTC. Filled out from reference TRBV7-9 and TRBJ1-2, the complete variable domain reads DTGVSQNPRHKITKRGQNVTFRCDPISEHNRLYWYRQTLGQGPEFLTYFQNEAQLEKSRLLSDRFSAERPKGSFSTLEIQRTEQGDSAMYLCASSLGGVDYGYTFGSGTRLTVV.

The rearrangement joins TRBV28 to TRBJ1-5, with a tentative D call TRBD1 (6 bases). The V end lost 2 bases, the J end lost 2 bases, and 13 bases lay between the germline ends. Germline lookup yields CDR1 MDHEN and CDR2 SYDVKM. This CDR3 contains 16 residues. DNA of the CDR3: TGTGCCAGCAGTTTAGACAGGTTCCGAGGCAATCAGCCCCAGCATTTT. This encodes CASSLDRFRGNQPQHF.

This clone showed up just once. This rearrangement joins TRBV19 to TRBJ2-2; 9 bases map to TRBD1. Germline V gene lookup returns CDR1 LNHDA and CDR2 SQIVND (reference sequence). V was pared by 5 bases and J by 7 bases, with 8 bases of the junction left unmatched. The CDR3 is 15 residues long. The CDR3 protein is CASSALTGGSGELFF. The CDR3 DNA reads as TGTGCCAGTAGTGCCCTAACAGGGGGCAGCGGGGAGCTGTTTTTT.

The chain joins TRBV6-1 to TRBJ2-7; 8 nucleotides agree with TRBD2. Germline assignment: CDR1 MNHNS and CDR2 SASEGT. CDR3 length: 22 residues. V was clipped by 0 bases and J by 0 bases; unmatched bases: 22. The CDR3 DNA sequence: TGTGCCAGCAGTGAAGCGTTTTCGCTCACTCCAACCGGGACTAGATACTCCTACGAGCAGTACGTC. Protein product: CASSEAFSLTPTGTRYSYEQYV.

The V gene is TRBV5-4, the J gene TRBJ2-4; TRBD2 matches at 7 bases. Trimming at V came to 1 base and at J to 6 bases, leaving 13 bases not matched to a gene. This CDR3 has 17 amino acids. Looked up from germline, CDR1 is SGHNT and CDR2 is YYREEE (reference sequence). Here the CDR3 DNA reads TGTGCCAGCAGCTTGTTTACGGCTAGCGGACATTTAAACATTCAGTACTTC. This sequence encodes CASSLFTASGHLNIQYF.

The V call is TRBV7-2, the J call TRBJ1-2, with D perhaps TRBD1 (6 bases). V lost 2 bases to trimming and J lost 1 base, with 14 bases between them. The germline gives CDR1 SGHTA, CDR2 FQGNSA. The CDR3 runs to 16 residues. The CDR3: CASSLLQGGFNYGYTF. CDR3 in DNA: TGTGCCAGCAGCTTACTACAGGGTGGGTTTAACTATGGCTACACCTTC.

The V and J genes are TRBV6-5 and TRBJ1-1; 10 bases are shared with TRBD1. Trimming cost V 7 bases and J 4 bases; bases outside gene matches: 9. CDR1 is MNHEY and CDR2 is SVGAGI in the germline V gene. The CDR3 covers 15 residues. The CDR3 loop is CASNKRTGGGTEAFF. The CDR3 DNA reads TGTGCCAGCAACAAACGGACAGGGGGAGGCACTGAAGCTTTCTTT.

The chain carries TRBV2 and TRBJ2-7; 7 nucleotides align to TRBD1. This CDR3 is built from 13 residues. Trimming took 4 bases from V and 5 from J; bases not matched to a gene: 5. The germline V gene has CDR1 SNHLY and CDR2 FYNNEI. DNA for the CDR3: TGTGCCAGCAGTGTGCAGGGGGTCAACGAGCAGTACGTC. This encodes CASSVQGVNEQYV.

The J gene is TRBJ2-7, the V gene TRBV7-2; D may be TRBD1 (5 bases). Germline CDR1 SGHTA, CDR2 FQGNSA. The CDR3 has 13 residues. Trimming removed 5 bases from V and 2 bases from J, with 10 bases in between. DNA for the CDR3: TGTGCCAGCAGCCCGCAGGGTGCCTACGAGCAGTACTTC. Translation gives CASSPQGAYEQYF.

CDR3 in amino acids: CASSAGDHSRTQYF. The CDR3 DNA follows: TGCGCCAGCAGCGCGGGGGACCACTCCAGGACCCAGTACTTC. This rearrangement joins TRBV5-1 to TRBJ2-5; 7 positions match TRBD2. The J segment lost 7 bases and the V segment lost 4 bases, leaving 10 bases of the junction unmatched. The CDR3 length is 14 residues. The germline V gene encodes CDR1 SGHRS and CDR2 YFSETQ.

The chain uses TRBV6-1 and TRBJ1-5, with 7 bases aligning to TRBD1. This CDR3 spans 12 amino acids. Trimming cost V 6 bases and J 10 bases; bases outside gene matches: 6. Germline CDR1 MNHNS, CDR2 SASEGT. CDR3 in amino acids: CASRGRGGPQHF. The CDR3 bases are TGTGCCAGCAGGGGTCGAGGGGGCCCCCAGCATTTT.

The sample holds a few counts of this clone. The chain carries TRBV11-2 and TRBJ1-5; tentatively, D is TRBD1 (5 bases). The CDR3 totals 14 residues. V shed 5 bases and J shed 4 bases, with 12 bases lying between them. Germline assignment: CDR1 SGHAT and CDR2 FQNNGV. CDR3 nucleotide sequence: TGTGCCAGCAGCCATGGACGGGGGAATCAGCCCCAGCATTTT. Translated, it gives CASSHGRGNQPQHF. The full variable domain, rest sourced from reference TRBV11-2 and TRBJ1-5, is EAGVAQSPRYKIIEKRQSVAFWCNPISGHATLYWYQQILGQGPKLLIQFQNNGVVDDSQLPKDRFSAERLKGVDSTLKIQPAKLEDSAVYLCASSHGRGNQPQHFGDGTRLSIL.

The gene calls are TRBV27 and TRBJ2-1; D gene unclear. The length of the CDR3 is 12 residues. In germline, CDR1 is MNHEY, CDR2 SMNVEV (reference sequence). The V gene lost 5 bases and the J gene lost 6 bases, with 8 bases spanning the gap. Written as DNA, the CDR3 is TGTGCCAGCAGTAGGTCAGGCAATGAGCAGTTCTTC. Protein sequence: CASSRSGNEQFF.

The chain uses TRBV6-5 and TRBJ2-1; a weak D match, TRBD1 (6 bases). Germline V gives CDR1 MNHEY, CDR2 SVGAGI. This CDR3 comprises 13 residues. V lost 4 bases to trimming and J lost 9 bases, with 13 bases between them. Here the CDR3 reads CASSLQGFGEQFF. In DNA, the CDR3 is TGTGCCAGCAGTTTACAGGGTTTCGGTGAGCAGTTCTTC.

The genes are TRBV19 and TRBJ2-1; 11 bases are shared with TRBD2. The germline gives CDR1 LNHDA, CDR2 SQIVND (reference sequence). V lost 2 bases and J lost 6; bases outside the gene matches: 9. The CDR3 spans 17 residues. The CDR3 DNA follows: TGTGCCAGTAGTATACGAAGTAGCGGGGGGGTGTCCAATGAGCAGTTCTTC. This codes for CASSIRSSGGVSNEQFF.

The chain's CDR3 is CSAGGRNIQYF. The CDR3 DNA is TGCAGTGCCGGAGGGCGGAACATTCAGTACTTC. The chain recombines TRBV20-1 with TRBJ2-4, with D perhaps matching TRBD2 (6 bases). Trimming cost V 6 bases and J 7 bases, with 10 bases left between them. The CDR3 length is 11 residues. Germline CDR1 and CDR2: DFQATT and SNEGSKA (reference sequence).

The chain has TRBV6-6 and TRBJ2-5; TRBD1 aligns across 9 bases. The CDR3 is made up of 15 amino acids. Germline values: CDR1 MNHNY, CDR2 SVGAGI (reference sequence). Germline trimming cut 7 bases from V and 5 bases from J; bases unmatched to any gene: 11. CDR3 sequence (DNA): TGTGCCAGCAAACACCGGGACAGGGCTGGGGAGACCCAGTACTTC. Its protein is CASKHRDRAGETQYF.

The rearrangement uses TRBV7-3 and TRBJ2-5; 12 bases are shared with TRBD2. V gave up 1 base and J gave up 5 bases; unmatched junction bases: 2. This CDR3 has 15 amino acids. Germline V CDR1 and CDR2: SGHTA, FQGTGA. The CDR3 is CASSLRLAGVETQYF. The CDR3 DNA reads as TGTGCCAGCAGCTTAAGACTAGCGGGAGTGGAGACCCAGTACTTC.

The CDR3 sequence: CASSEGPHYEQYV. The CDR3, as DNA: TGTGCCAGCAGTGAAGGGCCCCACTACGAGCAGTACGTC. The chain has TRBV6-1 and TRBJ2-7, with D unresolved. Trimming left V 1 base short and J 3 bases short, with 7 bases between. Germline V gives CDR1 MNHNS, CDR2 SASEGT. CDR3 size: 13 residues.

The chain has TRBV7-2 and TRBJ2-2; TRBD2 agrees at 7 bases. Germline values: CDR1 SGHTA, CDR2 FQGNSA. This CDR3 comprises 17 residues. J lost 3 bases, V lost 2 bases, and 9 bases had no gene match. The CDR3 DNA sequence: TGTGCCAGCAGCTTATTTTTTGGCGGGAGTGACACCGGGGAGCTGTTTTTT. Protein sequence: CASSLFFGGSDTGELFF.

This clone has only one observation. The chain combines TRBV7-8 with TRBJ2-2, with 8 bases identical to TRBD1. The V gene's germline CDR1 is SGHVS and CDR2 FQNEAQ. This CDR3 has 15 amino acids. The ends lost 2 bases at V and 6 bases at J; junction bases unmatched: 5. The CDR3 is CASSLQDRAAGELFF. The DNA of the CDR3 is TGTGCCAGCAGCTTACAGGACAGGGCAGCCGGGGAGCTGTTTTTT.